The source of this TCR beta chain is a study of shared clonotypes between healthy human individuals. Whole-study findings and limits: Researchers found naive subsets generally carried larger estimated richness than memory subsets. Sorted-subset sequencing was shown by rarefaction to be incomplete despite large depth.

Germline-derived CDR1 and CDR2 are SGHRS and YFSETQ. V shed 0 bases and J shed 0 bases, with 18 bases lying between them. The CDR3 has 19 amino acids. This clone was picked up one time. Its cognate antigen is unknown. Sorted subsets were amplified in replicate PCRs using 150 to 250 ng DNA, 32,000 or so T cell genomes. Some clones are missing from TCRdb's copy, which holds only in-frame ones; the method was immunoSEQ multiplex PCR. The sample has under 2.5 million clones, 80% to 95% seen once; the top ten hold more than 0.35%. The TCR was taken from a man between 18 and 35 years old in good health. Some clones in this sample may be carry-over from other donors' samples. Sequencing was done on a sample of naive CD4+ T cells from PBMCs. Stated subset: CD45RA+ positively selected. The genes are TRBV5-1 and TRBJ2-2, with D maybe TRBD1 (6 bases). The DNA of the CDR3 is TGCGCCAGCAGCTTGGCCAGGTTCCGGACAGAGCCGAACACCGGGGAGCTGTTTTTT. Translating it yields CASSLARFRTEPNTGELFF.